These 24 T cell receptor beta chains were all obtained from the same sample, sequenced in a study of blood T cell repertoires in COVID-19. TCRdb's copy holds only in-frame clones and misses some; the assay was immunoSEQ multiplex PCR. The sample includes some 70,000 clones, around nine tenths of them seen just once. The specimen was peripheral blood. These receptors were obtained from a man between 65 and 79 years old with active or convalescent COVID-19.

The chain carries TRBV6-6 and TRBJ1-1; D perhaps matches TRBD1 (6 bases). V lost 2 bases to trimming and J lost 5 bases, with 15 bases between them. Germline lookup yields CDR1 MNHNY and CDR2 SVGAGI (reference sequence). The CDR3 consists of 15 residues. The CDR3 reads CASSYRTVPLTEAFF. CDR3 DNA: TGTGCCAGCAGTTACCGGACAGTTCCCCTTACTGAAGCTTTCTTT.

The chain couples TRBV7-3 to TRBJ2-3; the match to TRBD2 covers 11 bases. This CDR3 contains 15 residues. The V and J ends lost 3 bases and 5 bases, in that order; junction bases with no gene match: 4. Germline values: CDR1 SGHTA, CDR2 FQGTGA. CDR3 bases: TGTGCCAGCAGCTTTAGCGGGAGGGGAGGAGATACGCAGTATTTT. Its protein is CASSFSGRGGDTQYF.

The chain joins TRBV2 to TRBJ2-1; D may be TRBD1 (5 bases). Germline CDR1 SNHLY, CDR2 FYNNEI. V lost 7 bases and J lost 7, with 14 bases in between. CDR3 length: 13 residues. The DNA of the CDR3 is TGTGCCAGCACCAGGGTAGTCGGGAATGAGCAGTTCTTC. This codes for CASTRVVGNEQFF. Looking up the rest from reference TRBV2 and TRBJ2-1 gives the full variable domain: EPEVTQTPSHQVTQMGQEVILRCVPISNHLYFYWYRQILGQKVEFLVSFYNNEISEKSEIFDDQFSVERPDGSNFTLKIRSTKLEDSAMYFCASTRVVGNEQFFGPGTRLTVL.

The J gene is TRBJ1-5, the V gene TRBV19, with 9 bases lining up with TRBD1. The V segment lost 6 bases and the J segment 5 bases; nucleotides outside the gene matches: 8. CDR1 is LNHDA and CDR2 is SQIVND in the germline V gene (reference sequence). CDR3 length equals 15 residues. The CDR3 sequence is CASSTGTGLYQPQHF. As DNA, the CDR3 is TGTGCCAGTAGCACCGGGACAGGGTTATATCAGCCCCAGCATTTT.

The rearrangement links TRBV9 to TRBJ2-5, with D maybe TRBD1 (6 bases). V shed 3 bases and J shed 2 bases, with 11 bases lying between them. The CDR3 is 14 amino acids. Germline CDR1 reads SGDLS; CDR2 reads YYNGEE. The CDR3 sequence is CASSEGHIQETQYF. Here the CDR3 DNA reads TGTGCCAGCAGCGAGGGACACATTCAAGAGACCCAGTACTTC.

V is TRBV6-6 and J is TRBJ1-3; 7 bases align to TRBD1. This CDR3 comprises 16 residues. The germline gives CDR1 MNHNY, CDR2 SVGAGI (reference sequence). V dropped 3 bases and J dropped 0; count of bases not matched to a gene: 5. Here the CDR3 DNA reads TGTGCCAGCAGTTATTCCGGGACAGCCTCTGGAAACACCATATATTTT. Translating gives CASSYSGTASGNTIYF.

CDR3 region: CASSSSGGQLETQYF. The CDR3 DNA is TGTGCCAGCAGCTCATCCGGGGGACAGCTAGAGACCCAGTACTTC. The genes are TRBV7-9 and TRBJ2-5; D is possibly TRBD1 (7 bases). Germline CDR1 SEHNR, CDR2 FQNEAQ (reference sequence). The V gene lost 4 bases and the J gene lost 4 bases, with 16 bases spanning the gap. The CDR3 covers 15 residues.

V is TRBV7-3 and J is TRBJ2-2; 8 nucleotides line up with TRBD2. The V gene's germline CDR1 is SGHTA and CDR2 FQGTGA. This CDR3 spans 15 amino acids. Trimming took 5 bases from V and 7 from J; bases not matched to a gene: 9. For the CDR3, the DNA is TGTGCCAGCAGCCGGGGGGGTGCGAGAATCGGGGAGCTGTTTTTT. Translated: CASSRGGARIGELFF. The full variable domain, rest sourced from reference TRBV7-3 and TRBJ2-2, is GAGVSQTPSNKVTEKGKYVELRCDPISGHTALYWYRQSLGQGPEFLIYFQGTGAADDSGLPNDRFFAVRPEGSVSTLKIQRTERGDSAVYLCASSRGGARIGELFFGEGSRLTVL.

The V gene is TRBV18, the J gene TRBJ1-3; 7 bases fit TRBD1. J lost 0 bases, V lost 4 bases, and 3 bases had no gene match. Germline V lookup: CDR1 KGHSH, CDR2 LQKENI. The CDR3 contains 15 residues. The DNA for the CDR3 is TGTGCCAGCTCACTAGACAGGGCCTCTGGAAACACCATATATTTT. Protein product: CASSLDRASGNTIYF.

The V call is TRBV7-8, the J call TRBJ2-1; 7 bases agree with TRBD2. V lost 2 bases and J lost 7; bases outside the gene matches: 14. Germline values: CDR1 SGHVS, CDR2 FQNEAQ. CDR3 size: 17 residues. CDR3 bases: TGTGCCAGCAGCTTAAAGGCAGCAAGGGCGGGAGAGAATGAGCAGTTCTTC. Its protein is CASSLKAARAGENEQFF.

The chain employs TRBV11-1 and TRBJ2-7; 11 positions match TRBD1. The germline CDR1 and CDR2 sequences are SGHAT and FQDESV (reference sequence). The V gene end was trimmed by 6 bases and the J gene end by 6 bases; junction bases not matched to a gene: 7. The CDR3 runs 14 residues. The DNA for the CDR3 is TGTGCCAGCAGTTCCTCCGGGACAGGGGGCGAGCAGTACTTC. Translation gives CASSSSGTGGEQYF.

V is TRBV7-9 and J is TRBJ1-5, with 10 positions matching TRBD1. V was clipped by 5 bases and J by 2 bases; unmatched bases: 9. This CDR3 contains 17 residues. CDR1 and CDR2 from the germline V gene are SEHNR and FQNEAQ (reference sequence). The CDR3 DNA reads TGTGCCAGCAGCGGACAGGGGGGGCCTCGGGGCAATCAGCCCCAGCATTTT. Translated: CASSGQGGPRGNQPQHF.

This sequence joins TRBV18 and TRBJ2-7; TRBD2 agrees at 13 bases. The CDR3 extends over 15 amino acids. Germline assignment: CDR1 KGHSH and CDR2 LQKENI. The junction had 5 bases not matched to a gene; V was cut back by 3 bases and J by 6 bases. CDR3 coding DNA: TGTGCCAGCTCACCCGGGACTAGCGGGAACGGCGAGCAGTACTTC. It codes for CASSPGTSGNGEQYF.

The chain is built from TRBV30 and TRBJ2-1; TRBD2 agrees at 9 bases. Germline V gene sequence: CDR1 GTSNPN, CDR2 SVGIG (reference sequence). With 0 bases clipped from V and 4 bases from J, the junction kept 7 bases outside the gene matches. The CDR3 has 16 amino acids. The CDR3 protein is CAWSVPGGLAYNEQFF. The CDR3, as DNA: TGTGCCTGGAGTGTACCGGGGGGACTAGCTTACAATGAGCAGTTCTTC.

This chain connects TRBV28 to TRBJ1-1, with D possibly matching TRBD1 (5 bases). CDR3 length: 14 residues. Germline V CDR1 and CDR2: MDHEN, SYDVKM. V was trimmed by 2 bases and J by 4 bases, leaving 11 bases between them. The CDR3, as DNA: TGTGCCAGCAGTTTAGGGGGGGTTGGCACTGAAGCTTTCTTT. It is translated as CASSLGGVGTEAFF. Full variable domain (missing parts from reference TRBV28 and TRBJ1-1): DVKVTQSSRYLVKRTGEKVFLECVQDMDHENMFWYRQDPGLGLRLIYFSYDVKMKEKGDIPEGYSVSREKKERFSLILESASTNQTSMYLCASSLGGVGTEAFFGQGTRLTVV.

The chain is built from TRBV30 and TRBJ1-6, with D possibly matching TRBD1 (5 bases). Germline CDR1 is GTSNPN and CDR2 is SVGIG (reference sequence). V was trimmed by 4 bases and J by 9 bases, leaving 19 bases between them. The CDR3 consists of 15 residues. The CDR3 sequence is CAWIRLGDLGSPLHF. The CDR3 nucleotides read TGTGCCTGGATTCGACTAGGGGATTTAGGTTCACCCCTCCACTTT.

The J gene is TRBJ2-2, the V gene TRBV30; D is unresolved. The V and J ends lost 0 bases and 3 bases respectively, with 11 bases between them. From germline, CDR1 is GTSNPN and CDR2 SVGIG (reference sequence). The CDR3 spans 15 residues. The CDR3 spells CAWSVFTSDTGELFF. DNA of the CDR3: TGTGCCTGGAGTGTATTTACTTCTGACACCGGGGAGCTGTTTTTT.

J is TRBJ2-5 and V is TRBV7-9; a possible D gene is TRBD2 (7 bases). This CDR3 spans 14 amino acids. With 5 bases removed from V and 5 bases from J, the gap between germline ends came to 15 bases. Germline loops: CDR1 SEHNR, CDR2 FQNEAQ (reference sequence). The CDR3 sequence: CASSKGLRGETQYF. The DNA of the CDR3 is TGTGCCAGCAGCAAGGGACTAAGGGGGGAGACCCAGTACTTC.

DNA of the CDR3: TGCAGTGCTAGTACAGGGTCGGTCATTGAAGCTTTCTTT. Encoded protein: CSASTGSVIEAFF. The chain joins TRBV20-1 to TRBJ1-1; weak D call: TRBD1 (6 bases). V was trimmed by 3 bases and J by 7 bases, leaving 15 bases between them. The CDR3 contains 13 residues. Germline V gene data show CDR1 as DFQATT and CDR2 as SNEGSKA (reference sequence).

The chain has TRBV12-3 or TRBV12-4 and TRBJ1-5; no clear D. This CDR3 region has 13 residues. V lost 3 bases and J 4 bases, leaving 7 bases between the germline ends. The CDR3 DNA is TGTGCCAGCAGTTTCGGCGGAAATCAGCCCCAGCATTTT. Its translation is CASSFGGNQPQHF.

The genes are TRBV5-8 and TRBJ1-4; possible D gene TRBD1, 6 bases. CDR1 is SGHTS, CDR2 YDEGEE, per germline. This CDR3 comprises 14 residues. The V end was cut by 0 bases, the J end by 6 bases, with 9 bases between. CDR3 nucleotide sequence: TGTGCCAGCAGCTTGGGGGGGCCGGATGAAAAACTGTTTTTT. Encoded protein: CASSLGGPDEKLFF.

The rearrangement links TRBV30 to TRBJ2-2, with 7 bases identical to TRBD1. This CDR3 is 14 amino acids long. Germline V gene lookup returns CDR1 GTSNPN and CDR2 SVGIG (reference sequence). The J segment lost 0 bases and the V segment lost 3 bases, leaving 1 base of the junction unmatched. The CDR3 DNA is TGTGCCTGGAGACAGGGGTCGAACACCGGGGAGCTGTTTTTT. Amino acid sequence: CAWRQGSNTGELFF. Full variable domain (rest looked up from reference TRBV30 and TRBJ2-2): SQTIHQWPATLVQPVGSPLSLECTVEGTSNPNLYWYRQAAGRGLQLLFYSVGIGQISSEVPQNLSASRPQDRQFILSSKKLLLSDSGFYLCAWRQGSNTGELFFGEGSRLTVL.

V is TRBV28 and J is TRBJ1-5; D might be TRBD1 (5 bases). Germline V gene data show CDR1 as MDHEN and CDR2 as SYDVKM. The CDR3 length is 14 residues. Deletions cut 8 bases from V and 2 bases from J, with 13 bases between. CDR3 DNA sequence: TGTGCCAGCTCCCAGGGAGGTGGCAATCAGCCCCAGCATTTT. Translated: CASSQGGGNQPQHF.

This clone was detected only once. This chain uses TRBV5-4 with TRBJ1-6; unclear D gene. The germline gives CDR1 SGHNT, CDR2 YYREEE (reference sequence). The V and J ends lost 2 bases and 9 bases respectively, with 12 bases between them. The CDR3 runs to 14 residues. In DNA, the CDR3 is TGTGCCAGCAGCTTTTGGGAAAGCGGTTCACCCCTCCACTTT. This encodes CASSFWESGSPLHF.